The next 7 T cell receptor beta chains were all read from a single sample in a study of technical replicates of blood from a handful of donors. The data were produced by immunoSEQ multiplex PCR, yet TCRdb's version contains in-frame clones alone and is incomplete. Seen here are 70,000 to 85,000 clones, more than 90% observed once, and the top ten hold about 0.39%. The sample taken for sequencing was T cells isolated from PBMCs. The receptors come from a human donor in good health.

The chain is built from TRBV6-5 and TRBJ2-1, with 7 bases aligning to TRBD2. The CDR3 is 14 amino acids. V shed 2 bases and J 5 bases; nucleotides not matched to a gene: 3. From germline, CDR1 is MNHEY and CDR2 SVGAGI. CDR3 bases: TGTGCCAGCAGTTACCGAGCGGGAAACAATGAGCAGTTCTTC. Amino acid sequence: CASSYRAGNNEQFF.

CDR3 sequence: CAISDLAGSYEQYF. The CDR3 DNA is TGTGCCATCAGTGATTTAGCGGGGAGCTACGAGCAGTACTTC. J is TRBJ2-7 and V is TRBV10-3; 8 bases agree with TRBD2. The CDR3 loop spans 14 amino acids. CDR1 and CDR2 from the germline V gene are ENHRY and SYGVKD. J lost 3 bases, V lost 3 bases, and 4 bases had no gene match.

CDR3 nucleotide sequence: TGTGCCAGCAGCTTAGGCAGGGGGCAGGGTCAGCCCCAGCATTTT. Translation: CASSLGRGQGQPQHF. The V and J genes are TRBV7-6 and TRBJ1-5; 8 bases align to TRBD1. Germline lookup yields CDR1 SGHVS and CDR2 FNYEAQ. This CDR3 region has 15 residues. V shed 1 base and J 6 bases; nucleotides not matched to a gene: 5.

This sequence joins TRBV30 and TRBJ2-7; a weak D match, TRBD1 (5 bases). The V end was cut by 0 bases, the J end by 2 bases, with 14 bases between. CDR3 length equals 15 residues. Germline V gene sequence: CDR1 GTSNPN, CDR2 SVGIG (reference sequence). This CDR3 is CAWSVYPGKPYEQYF. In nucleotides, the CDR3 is TGTGCCTGGAGTGTATATCCAGGGAAGCCCTACGAGCAGTACTTC. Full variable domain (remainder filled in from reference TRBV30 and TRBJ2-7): SQTIHQWPATLVQPVGSPLSLECTVEGTSNPNLYWYRQAAGRGLQLLFYSVGIGQISSEVPQNLSASRPQDRQFILSSKKLLLSDSGFYLCAWSVYPGKPYEQYFGPGTRLTVT.

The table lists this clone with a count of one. For the CDR3, the DNA is TGTGCCTGGAGAACAGGGGGCAATCAGCCCCAGCATTTT. Amino acids: CAWRTGGNQPQHF. The V and J genes are TRBV30 and TRBJ1-5, with TRBD1 identical over 7 bases. The CDR3 extends over 13 amino acids. V shed 3 bases, J shed 2 bases, and the junction held 1 base outside the gene matches. Germline lookup yields CDR1 GTSNPN and CDR2 SVGIG (reference sequence).

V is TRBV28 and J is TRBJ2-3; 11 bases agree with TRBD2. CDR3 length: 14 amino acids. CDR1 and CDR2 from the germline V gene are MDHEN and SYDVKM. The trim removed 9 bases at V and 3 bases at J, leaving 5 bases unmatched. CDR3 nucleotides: TGTGCCAGTAAGATAGCGGGAGGGACAGATACGCAGTATTTT. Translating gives CASKIAGGTDTQYF.

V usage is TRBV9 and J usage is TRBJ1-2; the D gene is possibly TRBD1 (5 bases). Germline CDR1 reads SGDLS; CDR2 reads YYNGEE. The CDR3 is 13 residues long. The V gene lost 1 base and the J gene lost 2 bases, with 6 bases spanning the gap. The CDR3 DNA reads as TGTGCCAGCAGCGTACAGGGAAACTATGGCTACACCTTC. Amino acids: CASSVQGNYGYTF.